Given below is one T cell receptor (beta chain) in context. What it binds is unknown. This sample is drawn from a study of T cells in localized non-small cell lung cancer. Study observations and caveats: Median detection of top 100 tumor clones in adjacent lung was 55 to 60 clones. Adjacent uninvolved lung tissue had the highest T cell clonality, exceeding tumor. A single tumor region was sequenced, leaving heterogeneity possible. Longer overall survival was linked to higher blood T cell density.

The CDR3 runs to 11 residues. Sequenced by immunoSEQ multiplex PCR; TCRdb stores in-frame clones only, minus some. Of 25,000 to 35,000 clones in the sample, more than 75% were seen once. V and J are TRBV21-1 and TRBJ1-1. TRBV21-1 is shown as a pseudogene. The sequence came from a female donor older than 55 with stage III squamous cell lung carcinoma. Material: peripheral blood, obtained before any cancer treatment. CDR3 sequence (DNA): TGTGCCAGCAGCCTCCACACTGAAGCTTTCTTT. This encodes CASSLHTEAFF.